This T cell receptor (beta chain) was retrieved from a study of technical replicates of blood from a handful of donors. Deletions cut 0 bases from V and 0 bases from J, with 6 bases between. Germline V CDR1 and CDR2: MNHNS, SASEGT. The CDR3 extends over 14 amino acids. Libraries were prepared by immunoSEQ multiplex PCR; TCRdb keeps only in-frame clonotypes and omits some of them. The sample has under 85,000 clones; more than 90% are singletons. This chain connects TRBV6-1 to TRBJ2-7; D is uncertain. The sequence was collected from a human donor in good health. Sequenced input: T cells isolated from PBMCs. The CDR3 DNA reads as TGTGCCAGCAGTGAAGCATGGGCCTCCTACGAGCAGTACTTC. This encodes CASSEAWASYEQYF.